This entry is about one T cell receptor (beta chain). Its antigen is not identified. Primers for the PCR totalled 60 Vbeta and 13 Jbeta. Here immunoSEQ multiplex PCR was the method, and the copy in TCRdb shows in-frame clones only, minus some. The data contain fewer than 150,000 clones, 76% of them singletons. The data were obtained in a study of cytomegalovirus exposure and HLA in healthy donors. Findings and caveats of the study: The availability of immune exposure information extended only to CMV serostatus. Researchers reported in a later analysis that common viral pathogens appeared linked to several top clusters.

V lost 4 bases, J lost 8 bases, and 5 bases stayed unmatched. From germline, CDR1 is LNHDA and CDR2 SQIVND (reference sequence). The CDR3 consists of 14 residues. The chain combines TRBV19 with TRBJ2-1, with 10 bases lining up with TRBD2. The TCR comes from a man aged 18 to 30 in good health and CMV-seronegative. Sequencing was done on a sample of PBMCs. CDR3 coding DNA: TGTGCCAGTAGTACGGGACTAGCGATTTATGAGCAGTTCTTC. Amino acid sequence: CASSTGLAIYEQFF.